What follows is one T cell receptor beta chain and its context. This specimen belongs to a study of blood T cell repertoires in COVID-19. About the research overall: PBMCs, B-cell-depleted T cells, or T cells provided the cDNA or gDNA that made up the material.

Generated by immunoSEQ multiplex PCR, the TCRdb table keeps only in-frame clones and is missing some. Of around 300,000 clones in the sample, around nine tenths were seen once. This CDR3 is 14 amino acids long. V was pared by 4 bases and J by 6 bases, with 7 bases of the junction left unmatched. Germline-derived CDR1 and CDR2 are GTSNPN and SVGIG (reference sequence). The sequencing input was PBMCs or T cells enriched from blood (not recorded which). The receptor comes from a woman under 30 who had recovered from COVID-19. The chain joins TRBV30 to TRBJ1-1; the match to TRBD1 covers 11 bases. This chain's CDR3 is CAWNTDRGPSEAFF. The DNA of the CDR3 is TGTGCCTGGAACACGGACAGGGGGCCGTCTGAAGCTTTCTTT.